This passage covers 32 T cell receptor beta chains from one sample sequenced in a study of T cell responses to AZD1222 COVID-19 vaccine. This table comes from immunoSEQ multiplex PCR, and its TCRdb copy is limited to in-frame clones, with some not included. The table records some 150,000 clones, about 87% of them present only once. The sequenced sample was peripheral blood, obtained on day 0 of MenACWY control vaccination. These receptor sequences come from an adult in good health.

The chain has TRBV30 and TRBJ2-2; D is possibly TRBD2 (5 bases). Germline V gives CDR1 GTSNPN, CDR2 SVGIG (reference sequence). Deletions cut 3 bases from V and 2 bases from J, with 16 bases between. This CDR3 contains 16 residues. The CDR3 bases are TGTGCCTGGAGGGCCCGGACTTCACTAAACACCGGGGAGCTGTTTTTT. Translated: CAWRARTSLNTGELFF.

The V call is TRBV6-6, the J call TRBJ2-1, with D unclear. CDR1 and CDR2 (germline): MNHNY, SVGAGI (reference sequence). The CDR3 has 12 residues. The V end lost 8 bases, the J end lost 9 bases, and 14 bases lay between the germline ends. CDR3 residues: CASGWNGGEQFF. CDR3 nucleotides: TGTGCCAGCGGGTGGAACGGTGGTGAGCAGTTCTTC.

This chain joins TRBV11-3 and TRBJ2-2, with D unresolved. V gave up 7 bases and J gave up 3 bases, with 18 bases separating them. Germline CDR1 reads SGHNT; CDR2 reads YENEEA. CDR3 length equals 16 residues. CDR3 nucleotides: TGTGCCAGCATGCAATGGGCGCGGAAAGACACCGGGGAGCTGTTTTTT. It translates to CASMQWARKDTGELFF.

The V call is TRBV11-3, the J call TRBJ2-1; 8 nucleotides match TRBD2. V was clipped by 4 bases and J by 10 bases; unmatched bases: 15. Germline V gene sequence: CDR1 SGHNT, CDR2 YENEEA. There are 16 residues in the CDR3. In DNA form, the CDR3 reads TGTGCCAGCAGCTCACAGGGAACGGGAGGGCCAGAAGAGCAGTTCTTC. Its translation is CASSSQGTGGPEEQFF.

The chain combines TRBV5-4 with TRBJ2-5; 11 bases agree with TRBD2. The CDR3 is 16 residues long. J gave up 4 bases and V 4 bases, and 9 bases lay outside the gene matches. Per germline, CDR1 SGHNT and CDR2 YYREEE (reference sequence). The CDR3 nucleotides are TGTGCCAGCAGCAATAGCGGGGGGGCCTTAGGAGAGACCCAGTACTTC. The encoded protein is CASSNSGGALGETQYF.

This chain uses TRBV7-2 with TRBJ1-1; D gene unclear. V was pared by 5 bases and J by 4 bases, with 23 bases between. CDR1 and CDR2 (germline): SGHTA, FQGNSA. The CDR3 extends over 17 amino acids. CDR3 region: CASSPSAGSLVFTEAFF. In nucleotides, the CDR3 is TGTGCCAGCAGCCCCAGCGCGGGATCATTGGTGTTCACTGAAGCTTTCTTT. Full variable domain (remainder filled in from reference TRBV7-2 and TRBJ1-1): GAGVSQSPSNKVTEKGKDVELRCDPISGHTALYWYRQSLGQGLEFLIYFQGNSAPDKSGLPSDRFSAERTGGSVSTLTIQRTQQEDSAVYLCASSPSAGSLVFTEAFFGQGTRLTVV.

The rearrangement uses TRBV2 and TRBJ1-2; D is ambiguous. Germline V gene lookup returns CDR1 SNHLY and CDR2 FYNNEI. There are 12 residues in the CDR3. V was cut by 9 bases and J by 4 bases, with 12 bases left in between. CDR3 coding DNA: TGTGCCAGTTTAGACGGGCTCTATGGCTACACCTTC. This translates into CASLDGLYGYTF.

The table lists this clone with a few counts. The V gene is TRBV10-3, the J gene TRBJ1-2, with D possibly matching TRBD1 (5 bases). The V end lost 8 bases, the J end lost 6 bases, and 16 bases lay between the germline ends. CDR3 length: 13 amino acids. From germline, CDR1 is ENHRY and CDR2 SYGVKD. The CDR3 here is CAIGGTPENGYTF. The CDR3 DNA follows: TGTGCCATCGGGGGAACGCCCGAGAATGGCTACACCTTC.

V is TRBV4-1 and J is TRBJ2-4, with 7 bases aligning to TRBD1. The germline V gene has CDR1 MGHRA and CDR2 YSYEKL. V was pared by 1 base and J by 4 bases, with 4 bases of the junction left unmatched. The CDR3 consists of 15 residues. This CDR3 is CASSQVGTEKNIQYF. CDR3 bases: TGCGCCAGCAGCCAAGTGGGGACAGAAAAAAACATTCAGTACTTC.

CDR3 nucleotides: TGTGCCAGCAGTTTATACCCCCCTGGAGGGAGGACTAATGAAAAACTGTTTTTT. Residues: CASSLYPPGGRTNEKLFF. This rearrangement joins TRBV27 to TRBJ1-4, with no clear D. V shed 1 base and J shed 2 bases, with 17 bases lying between them. The germline V gene has CDR1 MNHEY and CDR2 SMNVEV (reference sequence). This CDR3 region has 18 residues.

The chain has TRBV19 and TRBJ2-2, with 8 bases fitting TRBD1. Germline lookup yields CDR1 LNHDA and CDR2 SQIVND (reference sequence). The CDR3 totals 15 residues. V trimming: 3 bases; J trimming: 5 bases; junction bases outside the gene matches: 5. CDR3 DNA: TGTGCCAGTAGTATGAACAGGGGGAAGACCGGGGAGCTGTTTTTT. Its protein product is CASSMNRGKTGELFF.

CDR3 region: CSASVAGGKDTQYF. The CDR3 nucleotides read TGCAGTGCTAGTGTAGCGGGAGGAAAAGATACGCAGTATTTT. V gene TRBV20-1 combines with J gene TRBJ2-3; 10 bases match TRBD2. Germline CDR1 DFQATT, CDR2 SNEGSKA (reference sequence). The CDR3 totals 14 residues. Trimming at V came to 3 bases and at J to 5 bases, leaving 5 bases not matched to a gene.

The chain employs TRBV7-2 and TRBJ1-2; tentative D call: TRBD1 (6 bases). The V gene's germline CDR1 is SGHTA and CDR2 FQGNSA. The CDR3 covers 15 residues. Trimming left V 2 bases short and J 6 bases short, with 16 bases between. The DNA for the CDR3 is TGTGCCAGCAGCTTATCCTGGGGCAGGGGAGATGGCTACACCTTC. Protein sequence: CASSLSWGRGDGYTF. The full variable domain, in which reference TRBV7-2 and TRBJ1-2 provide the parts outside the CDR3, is GAGVSQSPSNKVTEKGKDVELRCDPISGHTALYWYRQSLGQGLEFLIYFQGNSAPDKSGLPSDRFSAERTGGSVSTLTIQRTQQEDSAVYLCASSLSWGRGDGYTFGSGTRLTVV.

CDR3 DNA sequence: TGCGCCAGCAGCCAGATAGACAGGGGCAATTCACCCCTCCACTTT. This gives the protein CASSQIDRGNSPLHF. This rearrangement joins TRBV4-1 to TRBJ1-6, with 8 bases that match TRBD1. The J segment lost 7 bases and the V segment lost 3 bases, leaving 5 bases of the junction unmatched. The germline gives CDR1 MGHRA, CDR2 YSYEKL. The CDR3 is 15 residues long.

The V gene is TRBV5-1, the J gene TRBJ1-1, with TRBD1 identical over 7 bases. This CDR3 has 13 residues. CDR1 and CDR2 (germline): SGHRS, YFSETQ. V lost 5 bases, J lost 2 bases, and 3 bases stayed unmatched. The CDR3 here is CASRGQINTEAFF. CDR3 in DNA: TGCGCCAGCAGGGGACAGATAAACACTGAAGCTTTCTTT.

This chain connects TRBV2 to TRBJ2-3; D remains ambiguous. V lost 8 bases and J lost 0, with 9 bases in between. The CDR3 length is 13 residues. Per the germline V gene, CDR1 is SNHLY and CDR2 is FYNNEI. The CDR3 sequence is CASLGFSTDTQYF. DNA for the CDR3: TGTGCCAGCTTAGGTTTTAGCACAGATACGCAGTATTTT. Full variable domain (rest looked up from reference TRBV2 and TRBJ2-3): EPEVTQTPSHQVTQMGQEVILRCVPISNHLYFYWYRQILGQKVEFLVSFYNNEISEKSEIFDDQFSVERPDGSNFTLKIRSTKLEDSAMYFCASLGFSTDTQYFGPGTRLTVL.

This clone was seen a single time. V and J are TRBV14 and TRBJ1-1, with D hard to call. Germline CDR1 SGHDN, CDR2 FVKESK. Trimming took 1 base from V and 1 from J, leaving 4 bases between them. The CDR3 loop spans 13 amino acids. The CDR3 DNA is TGTGCCAGCAGCCAAGCGAAGAACACTGAAGCTTTCTTT. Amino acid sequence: CASSQAKNTEAFF.

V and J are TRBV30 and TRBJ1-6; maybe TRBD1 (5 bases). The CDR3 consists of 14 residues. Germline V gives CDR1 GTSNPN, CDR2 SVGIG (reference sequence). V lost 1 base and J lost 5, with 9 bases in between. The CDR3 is CAWSAGRDNSPLHF. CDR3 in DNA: TGTGCCTGGAGTGCGGGACGGGATAATTCACCCCTCCACTTT. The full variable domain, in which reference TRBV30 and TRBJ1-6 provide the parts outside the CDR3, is SQTIHQWPATLVQPVGSPLSLECTVEGTSNPNLYWYRQAAGRGLQLLFYSVGIGQISSEVPQNLSASRPQDRQFILSSKKLLLSDSGFYLCAWSAGRDNSPLHFGNGTRLTVT.

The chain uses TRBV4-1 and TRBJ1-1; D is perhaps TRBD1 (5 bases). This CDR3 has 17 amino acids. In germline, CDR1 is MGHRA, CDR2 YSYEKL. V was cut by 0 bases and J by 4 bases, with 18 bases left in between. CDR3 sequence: CASSQDGGGGWSTEAFF. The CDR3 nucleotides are TGCGCCAGCAGCCAAGATGGGGGGGGAGGTTGGAGCACTGAAGCTTTCTTT.

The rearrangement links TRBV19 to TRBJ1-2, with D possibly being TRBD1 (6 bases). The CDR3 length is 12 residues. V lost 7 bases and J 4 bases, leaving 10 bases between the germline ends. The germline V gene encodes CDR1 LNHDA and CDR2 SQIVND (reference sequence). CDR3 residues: CASNRASYGYTF. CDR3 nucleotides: TGTGCCAGTAACAGGGCCAGCTATGGCTACACCTTC.

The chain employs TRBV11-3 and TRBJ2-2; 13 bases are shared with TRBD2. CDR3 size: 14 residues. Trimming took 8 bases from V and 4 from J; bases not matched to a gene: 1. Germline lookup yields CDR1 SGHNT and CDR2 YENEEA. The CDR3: CASGLAGVTGELFF. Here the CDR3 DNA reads TGTGCCAGCGGACTAGCGGGAGTCACCGGGGAGCTGTTTTTT.

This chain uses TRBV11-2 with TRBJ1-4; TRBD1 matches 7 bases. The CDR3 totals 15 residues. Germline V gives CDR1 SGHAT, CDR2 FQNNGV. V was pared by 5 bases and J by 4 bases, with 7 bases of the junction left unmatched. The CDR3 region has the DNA TGTGCCAGCAGCCTCGCCGGGACAGTTAATGAAAAACTGTTTTTT. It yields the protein CASSLAGTVNEKLFF.

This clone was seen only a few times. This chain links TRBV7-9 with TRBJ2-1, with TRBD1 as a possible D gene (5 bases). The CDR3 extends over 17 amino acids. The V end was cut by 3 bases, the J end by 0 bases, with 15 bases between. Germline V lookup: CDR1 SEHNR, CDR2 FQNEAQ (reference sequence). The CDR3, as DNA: TGTGCCAGCAGCTTCCCCGTGGGGCGCAGCTCCTACAATGAGCAGTTCTTC. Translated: CASSFPVGRSSYNEQFF.

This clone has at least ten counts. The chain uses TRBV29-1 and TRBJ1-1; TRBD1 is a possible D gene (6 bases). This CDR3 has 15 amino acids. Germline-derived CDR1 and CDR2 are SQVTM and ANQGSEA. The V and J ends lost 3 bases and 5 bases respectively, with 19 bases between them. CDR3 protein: CSVDPHGGRRTEAFF. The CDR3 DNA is TGCAGCGTTGACCCCCATGGGGGGCGCAGGACTGAAGCTTTCTTT.

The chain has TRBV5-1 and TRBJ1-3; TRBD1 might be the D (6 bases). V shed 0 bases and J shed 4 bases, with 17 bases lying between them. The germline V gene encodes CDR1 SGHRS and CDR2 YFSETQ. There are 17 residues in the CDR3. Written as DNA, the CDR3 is TGCGCCAGCAGCTTGGAAGCTACAGGGATTGCGGGAAACACCATATATTTT. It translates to CASSLEATGIAGNTIYF.

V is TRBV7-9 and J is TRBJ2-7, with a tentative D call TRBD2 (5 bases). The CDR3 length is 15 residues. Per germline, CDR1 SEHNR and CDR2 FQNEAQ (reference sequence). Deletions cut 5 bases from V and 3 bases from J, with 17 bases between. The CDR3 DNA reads TGTGCCAGCAGCCAAGAGGACTCTACCCTCTACGAGCAGTACTTC. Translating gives CASSQEDSTLYEQYF.

CDR3 sequence (DNA): TGCGCCAGCAGCTCTTCCGGGACAATGAGGGAAAAACTGTTTTTT. Translation gives CASSSSGTMREKLFF. This sequence joins TRBV4-1 and TRBJ1-4, with a weak D call TRBD1 (6 bases). The CDR3 has 15 residues. V lost 5 bases, J lost 8 bases, and 18 bases lay in between. Germline assignment: CDR1 MGHRA and CDR2 YSYEKL.

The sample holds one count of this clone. CDR3 amino acids: CASSLDLAGEWNEQFF. CDR3 DNA sequence: TGCGCCAGCAGCTTGGATCTAGCGGGAGAATGGAATGAGCAGTTCTTC. The chain has TRBV5-1 and TRBJ2-1; 10 bases align to TRBD2. V shed 0 bases and J 7 bases; nucleotides not matched to a gene: 7. CDR3 length: 16 amino acids. Germline CDR1 is SGHRS and CDR2 is YFSETQ.

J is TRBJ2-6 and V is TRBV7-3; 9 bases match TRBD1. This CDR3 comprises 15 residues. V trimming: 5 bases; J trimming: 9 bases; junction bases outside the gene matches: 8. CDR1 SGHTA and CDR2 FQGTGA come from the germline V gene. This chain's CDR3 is CASSRRQGEDNVLTF. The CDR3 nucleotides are TGTGCCAGCAGCAGGAGACAGGGGGAAGACAACGTCCTGACTTTC.

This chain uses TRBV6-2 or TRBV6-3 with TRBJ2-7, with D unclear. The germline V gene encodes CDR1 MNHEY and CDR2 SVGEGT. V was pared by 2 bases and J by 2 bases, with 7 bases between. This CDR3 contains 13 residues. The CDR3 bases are TGTGCCAGCAGTTACCTACAGACCTACGAGCAGTACTTC. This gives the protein CASSYLQTYEQYF.

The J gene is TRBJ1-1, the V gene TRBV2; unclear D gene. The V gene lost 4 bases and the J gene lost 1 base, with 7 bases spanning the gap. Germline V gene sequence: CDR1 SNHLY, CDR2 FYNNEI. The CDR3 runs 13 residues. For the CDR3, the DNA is TGTGCCAGCAGTGCTGACTCGAACACTGAAGCTTTCTTT. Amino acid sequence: CASSADSNTEAFF.

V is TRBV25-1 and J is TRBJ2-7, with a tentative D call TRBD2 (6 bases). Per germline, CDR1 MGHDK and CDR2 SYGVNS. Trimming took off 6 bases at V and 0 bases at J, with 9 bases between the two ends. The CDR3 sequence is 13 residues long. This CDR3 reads CASRRGSSYEQYF. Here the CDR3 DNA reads TGTGCCAGCAGGCGGGGCAGCTCCTACGAGCAGTACTTC.